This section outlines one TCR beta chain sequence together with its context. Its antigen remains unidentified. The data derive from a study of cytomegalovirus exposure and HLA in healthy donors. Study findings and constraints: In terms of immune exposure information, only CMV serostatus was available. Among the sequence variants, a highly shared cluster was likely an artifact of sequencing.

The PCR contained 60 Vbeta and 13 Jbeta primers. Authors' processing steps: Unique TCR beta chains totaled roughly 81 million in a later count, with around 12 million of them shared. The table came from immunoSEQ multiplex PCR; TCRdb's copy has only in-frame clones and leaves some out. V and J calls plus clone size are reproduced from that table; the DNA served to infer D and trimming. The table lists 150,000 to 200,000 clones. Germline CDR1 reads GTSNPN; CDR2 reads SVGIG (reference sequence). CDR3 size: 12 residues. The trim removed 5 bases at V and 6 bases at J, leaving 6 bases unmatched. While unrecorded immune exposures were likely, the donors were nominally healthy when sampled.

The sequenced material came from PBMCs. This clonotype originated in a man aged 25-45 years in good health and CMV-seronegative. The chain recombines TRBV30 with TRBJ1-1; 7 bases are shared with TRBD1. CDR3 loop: CAWGRQGAEAFF. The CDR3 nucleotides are TGTGCCTGGGGCAGGCAGGGGGCTGAAGCTTTCTTT.